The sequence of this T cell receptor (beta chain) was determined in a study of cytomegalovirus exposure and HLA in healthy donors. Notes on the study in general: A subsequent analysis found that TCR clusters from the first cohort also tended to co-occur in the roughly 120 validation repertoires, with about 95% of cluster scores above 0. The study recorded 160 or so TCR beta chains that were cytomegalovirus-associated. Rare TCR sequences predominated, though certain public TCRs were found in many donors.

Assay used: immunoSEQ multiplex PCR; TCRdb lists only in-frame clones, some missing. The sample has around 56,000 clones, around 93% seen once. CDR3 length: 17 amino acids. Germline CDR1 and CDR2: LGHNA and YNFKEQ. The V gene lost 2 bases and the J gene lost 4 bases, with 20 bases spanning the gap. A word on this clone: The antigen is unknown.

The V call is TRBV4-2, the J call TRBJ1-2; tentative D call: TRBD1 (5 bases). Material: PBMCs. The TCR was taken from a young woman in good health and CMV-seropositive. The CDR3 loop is CASSQHGSVQDRYGYTF. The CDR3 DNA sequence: TGTGCCAGCAGCCAACACGGGAGTGTACAGGACCGCTATGGCTACACCTTC.